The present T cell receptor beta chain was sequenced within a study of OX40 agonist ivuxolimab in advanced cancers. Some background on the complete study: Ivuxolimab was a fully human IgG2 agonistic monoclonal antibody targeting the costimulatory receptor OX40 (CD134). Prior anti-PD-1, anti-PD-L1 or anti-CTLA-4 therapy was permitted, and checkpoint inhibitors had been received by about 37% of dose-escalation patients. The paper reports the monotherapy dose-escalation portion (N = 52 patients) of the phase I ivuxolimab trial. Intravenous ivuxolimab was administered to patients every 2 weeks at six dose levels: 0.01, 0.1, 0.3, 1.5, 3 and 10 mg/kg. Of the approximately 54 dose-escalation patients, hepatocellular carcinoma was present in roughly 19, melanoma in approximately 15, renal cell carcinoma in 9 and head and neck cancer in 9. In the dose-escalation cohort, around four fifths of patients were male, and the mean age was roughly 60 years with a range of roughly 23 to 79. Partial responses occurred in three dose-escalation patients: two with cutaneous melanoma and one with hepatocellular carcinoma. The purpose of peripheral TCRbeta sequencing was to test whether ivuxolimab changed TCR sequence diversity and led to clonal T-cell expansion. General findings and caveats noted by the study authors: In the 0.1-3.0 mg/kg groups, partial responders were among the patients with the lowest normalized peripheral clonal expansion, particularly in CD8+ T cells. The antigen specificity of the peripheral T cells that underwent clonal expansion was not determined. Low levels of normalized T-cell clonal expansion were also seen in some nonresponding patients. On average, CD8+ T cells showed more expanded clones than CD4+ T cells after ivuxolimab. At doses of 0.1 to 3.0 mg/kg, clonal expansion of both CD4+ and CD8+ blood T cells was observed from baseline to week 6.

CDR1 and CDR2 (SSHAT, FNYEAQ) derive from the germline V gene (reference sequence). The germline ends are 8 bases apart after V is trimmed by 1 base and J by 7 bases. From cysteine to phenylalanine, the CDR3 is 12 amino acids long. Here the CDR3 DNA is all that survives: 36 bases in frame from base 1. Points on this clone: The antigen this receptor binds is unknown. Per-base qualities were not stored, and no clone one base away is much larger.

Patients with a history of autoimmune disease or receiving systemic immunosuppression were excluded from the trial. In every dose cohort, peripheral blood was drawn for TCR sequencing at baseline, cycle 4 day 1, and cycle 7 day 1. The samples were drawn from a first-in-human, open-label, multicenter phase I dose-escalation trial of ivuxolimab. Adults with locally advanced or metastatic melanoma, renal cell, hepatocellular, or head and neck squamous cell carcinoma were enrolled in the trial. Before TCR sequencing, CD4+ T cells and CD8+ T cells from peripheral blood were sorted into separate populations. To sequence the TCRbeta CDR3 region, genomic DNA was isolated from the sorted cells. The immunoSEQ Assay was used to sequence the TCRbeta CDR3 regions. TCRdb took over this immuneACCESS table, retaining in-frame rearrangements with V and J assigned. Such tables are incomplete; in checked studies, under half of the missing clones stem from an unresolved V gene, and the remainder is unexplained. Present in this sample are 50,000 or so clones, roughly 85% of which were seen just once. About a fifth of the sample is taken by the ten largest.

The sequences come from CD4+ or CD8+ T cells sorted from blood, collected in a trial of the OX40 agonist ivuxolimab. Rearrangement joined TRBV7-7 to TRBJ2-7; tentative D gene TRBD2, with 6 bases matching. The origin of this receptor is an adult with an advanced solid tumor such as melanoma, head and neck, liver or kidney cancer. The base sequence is TGTGCCAGCAGCTTAGAAGGGAGGGAGCAGTACTTC. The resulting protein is CASSLEGREQYF.